This T cell receptor (beta chain) was sequenced in a study of T-cell memory formation after mild COVID-19. About the research overall: TCR clusters were mostly confined to one donor each. Study observations and caveats: Clones that contracted from day 15 to 85 had balanced CD4/CD8; later expanders were CD4+ biased. CD8+ contracting clones occupied EMRA, while CD4+ ones occupied mainly CM and EM.

Trimming took 5 bases from V and 6 from J; bases not matched to a gene: 6. CDR3 length: 14 residues. Germline V lookup: CDR1 SGHNT, CDR2 YYREEE (reference sequence). Comments on this clonotype: What it recognizes is unknown.

TCRdb re-analysed the 5' RACE reads in MiXCR, keeping a single row per CDR3 protein. The table lists about 320,000 distinct CDR3 sequences, roughly an eighth of them singletons. The receptor comes from a man aged 18-30 years who had mild COVID-19 (a few samples of this study predate the infection). Cell type and time point are not known. This sequence joins TRBV5-4 and TRBJ2-5, with TRBD2 identical over 11 bases. The sequencing input was PBMCs or a T cell subset sorted from them (not recorded which). CDR3 amino acids: CASRIAGGPKTQYF. For the CDR3, the DNA is TGTGCCAGCAGGATAGCGGGGGGGCCGAAGACCCAGTACTTC.